Each of the 18 T cell receptor beta chains below was sequenced from the same sample in a study of blood T cell repertoires in COVID-19. Repertoires were generated with immunoSEQ multiplex PCR, while TCRdb's copy carries only in-frame clones and drops some. The sample carries approximately 200,000 clones, 85% recorded once. Sequenced material: PBMCs or T cells enriched from blood (not recorded which). All receptors come from a man aged 40-49 years who had recovered from COVID-19.

The CDR3: CASSLPLGAQGYEQYF. In DNA, the CDR3 is TGTGCCAGCAGCCTGCCTTTGGGGGCGCAAGGCTACGAGCAGTACTTC. The chain has TRBV7-9 and TRBJ2-7; D possibly corresponds to TRBD1 (6 bases). Germline CDR1 SEHNR, CDR2 FQNEAQ (reference sequence). Trimming pared 5 bases from V and 3 bases from J, leaving 20 bases between. This CDR3 has 16 amino acids. The complete variable domain, with remaining parts taken from reference TRBV7-9 and TRBJ2-7, reads DTGVSQNPRHKITKRGQNVTFRCDPISEHNRLYWYRQTLGQGPEFLTYFQNEAQLEKSRLLSDRFSAERPKGSFSTLEIQRTEQGDSAMYLCASSLPLGAQGYEQYFGPGTRLTVT.

The gene calls are TRBV2 and TRBJ2-7; D remains ambiguous. Looked up from germline, CDR1 is SNHLY and CDR2 is FYNNEI. This CDR3 spans 14 amino acids. Trimming took 4 bases from V and 5 from J, leaving 15 bases between them. DNA of the CDR3: TGTGCCAGCAGTGTCCAGGTTAGGATGAACGAGCAGTACTTC. It codes for CASSVQVRMNEQYF.

The chain is built from TRBV19 and TRBJ1-1; the D gene is possibly TRBD1 (6 bases). Germline CDR1 reads LNHDA; CDR2 reads SQIVND (reference sequence). V lost 1 base and J lost 6, with 9 bases in between. The CDR3 sequence is 13 residues long. The CDR3 is CASSIGTASEAFF. In nucleotides, the CDR3 is TGTGCCAGTAGTATAGGGACAGCATCTGAAGCTTTCTTT.

The genes are TRBV7-8 and TRBJ2-7; no definite D call. The V gene lost 1 base and the J gene lost 9 bases, with 16 bases spanning the gap. Per the germline V gene, CDR1 is SGHVS and CDR2 is FQNEAQ. The CDR3 consists of 14 residues. The CDR3 spells CASSLELVGEVQYF. The CDR3 DNA follows: TGTGCCAGCAGCTTAGAATTGGTCGGAGAGGTGCAGTACTTC.

The CDR3, as DNA: TGTGCCATCACCCGTGGGAGGGAGTACGAGCAGTACTTC. This gives the protein CAITRGREYEQYF. The rearrangement joins TRBV10-3 to TRBJ2-7, with 7 bases lining up with TRBD2. Trimming at V came to 7 bases and at J to 4 bases, leaving 7 bases not matched to a gene. Germline values: CDR1 ENHRY, CDR2 SYGVKD. The CDR3 loop spans 13 amino acids.

The chain recombines TRBV24-1 with TRBJ1-4; the D gene is possibly TRBD1 (5 bases). Trimming removed 5 bases at V and 3 bases at J, with 18 bases between. CDR1 and CDR2 from the germline V gene are KGHDR and SFDVKD. CDR3 length equals 17 residues. The CDR3 sequence: CATSAMWRGFSNEKLFF. The CDR3 bases are TGTGCCACCAGTGCGATGTGGAGGGGCTTTTCTAATGAAAAACTGTTTTTT.

The sample holds one count of this clone. The chain is built from TRBV7-9 and TRBJ2-1, with TRBD2 matching over 8 bases. J lost 7 bases, V lost 2 bases, and 13 bases had no gene match. The CDR3 contains 17 residues. Looked up from germline, CDR1 is SEHNR and CDR2 is FQNEAQ (reference sequence). CDR3 sequence: CASSLSPSGPQTNEQFF. The CDR3 bases are TGTGCCAGCAGCTTATCCCCTAGCGGGCCCCAGACGAATGAGCAGTTCTTC.

This chain links TRBV19 with TRBJ1-5, with 8 bases matching TRBD1. The V gene end was trimmed by 6 bases and the J gene end by 4 bases; junction bases not matched to a gene: 5. Per the germline V gene, CDR1 is LNHDA and CDR2 is SQIVND (reference sequence). The CDR3 runs 14 residues. The CDR3 reads CASRRGQENQPQHF. The DNA for the CDR3 is TGTGCCAGTAGGAGGGGACAGGAGAATCAGCCCCAGCATTTT.

The CDR3: CASNSRGSGNTIYF. DNA of the CDR3: TGTGCCAGCAATTCCCGCGGCTCTGGAAACACCATATATTTT. The chain combines TRBV13 with TRBJ1-3; D uncertain. CDR1 and CDR2 from the germline V gene are PRHDT and FYEKMQ (reference sequence). The V gene lost 7 bases and the J gene lost 0 bases, with 10 bases spanning the gap. The CDR3 runs 14 residues.

V usage is TRBV3-1 (or the pseudogene TRBV3-2) and J usage is TRBJ1-1, with a possible D match to TRBD1 (5 bases). Looked up from germline, CDR1 is LGHDT and CDR2 is YNNKEL (reference sequence). CDR3 size: 12 residues. V lost 5 bases and J lost 7, with 11 bases in between. The CDR3: CASSVPGLEAFF. The CDR3 DNA sequence: TGTGCCAGCAGCGTTCCGGGACTTGAAGCTTTCTTT.

This sequence joins TRBV4-2 and TRBJ2-1; 10 bases match TRBD2. V lost 0 bases, J lost 4 bases, and 6 bases stayed unmatched. Germline assignment: CDR1 LGHNA and CDR2 YNFKEQ. CDR3 length: 17 amino acids. The CDR3 spells CASSQDIGTSVYNEQFF. CDR3 in DNA: TGTGCCAGCAGCCAAGATATAGGGACTAGCGTATACAATGAGCAGTTCTTC.

V usage is TRBV24-1 and J usage is TRBJ1-2; D perhaps matches TRBD1 (5 bases). Germline V gene lookup returns CDR1 KGHDR and CDR2 SFDVKD. This CDR3 contains 13 residues. Trimming removed 5 bases from V and 2 bases from J, with 8 bases in between. The CDR3 region has the DNA TGTGCCACCAGTGGGGGGGTGAACTATGGCTACACCTTC. This encodes CATSGGVNYGYTF.

The CDR3 sequence is CASSLATGGNSPLHF. For the CDR3, the DNA is TGTGCCAGCAGTTTGGCGACCGGCGGTAATTCACCCCTCCACTTT. V is TRBV28 and J is TRBJ1-6; D is undetermined. The CDR3 runs to 15 residues. V was pared by 3 bases and J by 6 bases, with 12 bases between. Germline V CDR1 and CDR2: MDHEN, SYDVKM.

This clone showed up just a few times. The rearrangement links TRBV6-5 to TRBJ1-6; 7 nucleotides line up with TRBD1. From germline, CDR1 is MNHEY and CDR2 SVGAGI. This CDR3 has 12 residues. V lost 9 bases to trimming and J lost 9 bases; unmatched junction nucleotides: 5. In DNA, the CDR3 is TGTGCCAGTGGGACAGTCGGTTCACCCCTCCACTTT. Translation: CASGTVGSPLHF.

The gene calls are TRBV11-3 and TRBJ1-2, with a possible D match to TRBD1 (5 bases). V gave up 4 bases and J gave up 2 bases, with 5 bases separating them. Germline V CDR1 and CDR2: SGHNT, YENEEA. The CDR3 spans 12 residues. CDR3 nucleotides: TGTGCCAGCAGCTACAGGAACTATGGCTACACCTTC. Residues: CASSYRNYGYTF.

Only a few counts were recorded for this clone. This chain links TRBV5-8 with TRBJ1-5; D gene unclear. Germline-derived CDR1 and CDR2 are SGHTS and YDEGEE. Trimming cost V 3 bases and J 2 bases, with 12 bases left between them. This CDR3 has 15 amino acids. CDR3 bases: TGTGCCAGCAGCTCGGAGGGTTTGGGCAATCAGCCCCAGCATTTT. Its translation is CASSSEGLGNQPQHF.

This clone was counted once. This chain links TRBV7-6 with TRBJ1-4, with D perhaps TRBD1 (5 bases). Germline V gives CDR1 SGHVS, CDR2 FNYEAQ. Trimming left V 4 bases short and J 1 base short, with 13 bases between. The CDR3 totals 16 residues. The CDR3 nucleotides are TGTGCCAGCAGCTCCCCCGCCGGGGGAACTAATGAAAAACTGTTTTTT. Its protein product is CASSSPAGGTNEKLFF.

This rearrangement joins TRBV30 to TRBJ2-3, with 10 nucleotides matching TRBD1. The CDR3 is 14 residues long. Germline V CDR1 and CDR2: GTSNPN, SVGIG (reference sequence). The CDR3 is CAYSPGQGTDTQYF. The CDR3 DNA follows: TGTGCGTACTCCCCGGGACAGGGGACAGATACGCAGTATTTT.